This T cell receptor beta chain was recorded in a study of a mutant IDH1 vaccine in newly diagnosed glioma. Time point: week 5, during vaccination. Vaccinated patients received 300 ug of mutant IDH1 20-mer peptide per dose, with topical imiquimod. The astrocytomas were IDH1-mutant, ATRX-negative, and WHO grade 3 or 4. About this clone itself: The antigen remains undetermined.

V dropped 5 bases and J dropped 1; count of bases not matched to a gene: 2. Germline assignment: CDR1 SEHNR and CDR2 FQNEAQ (reference sequence). The CDR3 covers 13 residues. Sequencing was performed with immunoSEQ multiplex PCR; in TCRdb, only in-frame clones are kept and a portion is missing. The sample holds 45,000 to 60,000 clones, about 77% seen once. Here the sequenced sample was PBMCs, taken from a glioma patient whose treatment included an IDH1 peptide vaccine. The chain carries TRBV7-9 and TRBJ2-7; 7 bases match TRBD2. The source of this sequence is a man in his forties or fifties with glioma. The CDR3 coding sequence is TGTGCCAGCAGCCCTAGCGGATCCTACGAGCAGTACTTC. Amino acid sequence: CASSPSGSYEQYF.